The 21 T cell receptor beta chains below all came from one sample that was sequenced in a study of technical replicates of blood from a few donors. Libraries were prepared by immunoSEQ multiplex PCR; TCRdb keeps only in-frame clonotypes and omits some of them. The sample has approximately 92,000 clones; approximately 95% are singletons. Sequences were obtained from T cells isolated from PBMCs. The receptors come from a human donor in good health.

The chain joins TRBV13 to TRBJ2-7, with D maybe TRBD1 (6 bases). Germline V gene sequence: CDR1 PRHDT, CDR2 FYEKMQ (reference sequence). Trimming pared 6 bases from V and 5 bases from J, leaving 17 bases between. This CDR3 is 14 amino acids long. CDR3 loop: CASRSIGGDHEQYF. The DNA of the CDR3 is TGTGCCAGCAGATCTATTGGGGGCGATCACGAGCAGTACTTC. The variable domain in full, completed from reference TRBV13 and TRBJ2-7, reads AAGVIQSPRHLIKEKRETATLKCYPIPRHDTVYWYQQGPGQDPQFLISFYEKMQSDKGSIPDRFSAQQFSDYHSELNMSSLELGDSALYFCASRSIGGDHEQYFGPGTRLTVT.

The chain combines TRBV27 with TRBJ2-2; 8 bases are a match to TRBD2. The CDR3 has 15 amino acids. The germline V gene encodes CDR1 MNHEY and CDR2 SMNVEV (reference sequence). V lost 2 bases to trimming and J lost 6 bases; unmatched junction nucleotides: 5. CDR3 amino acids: CASSLAGGSAGELFF. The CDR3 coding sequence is TGTGCCAGCAGTTTAGCGGGAGGTAGCGCCGGGGAGCTGTTTTTT.

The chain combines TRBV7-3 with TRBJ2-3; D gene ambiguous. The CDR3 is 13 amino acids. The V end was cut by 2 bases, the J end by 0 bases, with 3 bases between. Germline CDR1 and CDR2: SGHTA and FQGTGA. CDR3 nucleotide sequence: TGTGCCAGCAGCTTACTGAGCACAGATACGCAGTATTTT. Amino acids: CASSLLSTDTQYF.

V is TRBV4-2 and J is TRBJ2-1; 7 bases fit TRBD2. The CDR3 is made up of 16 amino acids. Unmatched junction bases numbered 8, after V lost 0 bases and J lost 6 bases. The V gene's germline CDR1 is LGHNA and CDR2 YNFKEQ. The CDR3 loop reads CASSQETGGRVNEQFF. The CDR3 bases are TGTGCCAGCAGCCAAGAGACTGGCGGGAGAGTCAATGAGCAGTTCTTC.

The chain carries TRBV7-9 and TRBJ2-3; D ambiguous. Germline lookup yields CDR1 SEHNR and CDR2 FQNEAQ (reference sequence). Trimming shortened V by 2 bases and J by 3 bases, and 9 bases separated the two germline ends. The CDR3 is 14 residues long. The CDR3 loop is CASSLYTRTDTQYF. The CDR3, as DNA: TGTGCCAGCAGCTTATACACCAGGACAGATACGCAGTATTTT.

The CDR3 is CASRRQGNFNQPQHF. In nucleotides, the CDR3 is TGTGCCAGCAGGAGACAGGGAAATTTCAATCAGCCCCAGCATTTT. This chain links TRBV27 with TRBJ1-5; 7 nucleotides line up with TRBD1. The germline CDR1 and CDR2 sequences are MNHEY and SMNVEV (reference sequence). This CDR3 contains 15 residues. J lost 3 bases, V lost 6 bases, and 8 bases had no gene match.

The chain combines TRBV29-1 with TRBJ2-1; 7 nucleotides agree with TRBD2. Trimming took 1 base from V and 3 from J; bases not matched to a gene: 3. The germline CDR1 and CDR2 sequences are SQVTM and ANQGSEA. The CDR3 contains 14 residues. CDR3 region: CSVEAPSGYNEQFF. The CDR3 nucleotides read TGCAGCGTTGAAGCGCCTAGCGGCTACAATGAGCAGTTCTTC.

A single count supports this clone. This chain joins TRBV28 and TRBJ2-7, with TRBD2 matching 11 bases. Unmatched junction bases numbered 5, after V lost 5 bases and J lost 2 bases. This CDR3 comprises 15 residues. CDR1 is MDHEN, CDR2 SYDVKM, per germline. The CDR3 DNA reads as TGTGCCAGCAGTCTTAGCGGGAGGGCCGCCTACGAGCAGTACTTC. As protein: CASSLSGRAAYEQYF. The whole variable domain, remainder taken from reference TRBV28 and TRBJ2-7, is DVKVTQSSRYLVKRTGEKVFLECVQDMDHENMFWYRQDPGLGLRLIYFSYDVKMKEKGDIPEGYSVSREKKERFSLILESASTNQTSMYLCASSLSGRAAYEQYFGPGTRLTVT.

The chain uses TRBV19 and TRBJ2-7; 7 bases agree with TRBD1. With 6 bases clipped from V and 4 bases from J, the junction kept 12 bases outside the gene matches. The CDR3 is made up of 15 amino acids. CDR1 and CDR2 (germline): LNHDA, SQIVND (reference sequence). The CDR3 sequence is CASRTKRDRPYEQYF. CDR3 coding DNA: TGTGCCAGTAGAACGAAACGGGACAGACCTTACGAGCAGTACTTC. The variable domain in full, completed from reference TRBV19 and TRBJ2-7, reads DGGITQSPKYLFRKEGQNVTLSCEQNLNHDAMYWYRQDPGQGLRLIYYSQIVNDFQKGDIAEGYSVSREKKESFPLTVTSAQKNPTAFYLCASRTKRDRPYEQYFGPGTRLTVT.

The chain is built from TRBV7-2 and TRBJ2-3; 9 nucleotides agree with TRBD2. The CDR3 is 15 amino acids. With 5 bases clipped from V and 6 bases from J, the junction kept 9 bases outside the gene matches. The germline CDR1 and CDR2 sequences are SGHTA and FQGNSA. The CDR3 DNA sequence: TGTGCCAGCAGCCCTGAAGCGGGAGGTTGGGATACGCAGTATTTT. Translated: CASSPEAGGWDTQYF.

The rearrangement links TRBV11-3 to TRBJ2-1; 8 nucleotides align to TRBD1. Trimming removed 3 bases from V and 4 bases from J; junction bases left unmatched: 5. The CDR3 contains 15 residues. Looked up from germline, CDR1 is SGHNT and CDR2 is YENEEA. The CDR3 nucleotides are TGTGCCAGCAGCTTGATCCGGACAGGGTACAATGAGCAGTTCTTC. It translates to CASSLIRTGYNEQFF.

The CDR3 is CASSSQASRTGELFF. The DNA for the CDR3 is TGTGCCAGCAGTTCACAGGCATCCCGGACCGGGGAGCTGTTTTTT. The chain is built from TRBV25-1 and TRBJ2-2, with D tentatively TRBD1 (5 bases). The CDR3 sequence is 15 residues long. Trimming took 5 bases from V and 5 from J, leaving 15 bases between them. Germline CDR1 is MGHDK and CDR2 is SYGVNS.

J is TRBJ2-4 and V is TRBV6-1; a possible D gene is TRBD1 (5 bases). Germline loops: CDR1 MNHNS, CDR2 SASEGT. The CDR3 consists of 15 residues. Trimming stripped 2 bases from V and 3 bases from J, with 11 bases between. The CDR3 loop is CASSESGALKNIQYF. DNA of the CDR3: TGTGCCAGCAGTGAATCTGGGGCACTCAAAAACATTCAGTACTTC.

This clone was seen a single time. CDR3: CASSTARGLGEQYF. Here the CDR3 DNA reads TGTGCCAGCTCAACGGCCAGGGGGCTGGGCGAGCAGTACTTC. The rearrangement links TRBV18 to TRBJ2-7; 8 nucleotides align to TRBD1. Germline loops: CDR1 KGHSH, CDR2 LQKENI. V shed 5 bases, J shed 6 bases, and the junction held 9 bases outside the gene matches. The CDR3 length is 14 residues.

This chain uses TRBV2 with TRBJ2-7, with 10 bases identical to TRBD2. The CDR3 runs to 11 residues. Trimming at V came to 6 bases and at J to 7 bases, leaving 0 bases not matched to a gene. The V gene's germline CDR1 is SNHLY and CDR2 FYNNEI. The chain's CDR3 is CASRLAGEQYF. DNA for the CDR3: TGTGCCAGCAGACTAGCGGGGGAGCAGTACTTC.

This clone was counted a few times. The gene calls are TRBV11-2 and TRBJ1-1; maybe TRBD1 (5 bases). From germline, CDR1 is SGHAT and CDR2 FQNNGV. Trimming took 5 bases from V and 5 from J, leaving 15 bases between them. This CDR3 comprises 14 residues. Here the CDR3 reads CASSPKRGVTEAFF. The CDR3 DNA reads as TGTGCCAGCAGCCCAAAGCGGGGGGTAACTGAAGCTTTCTTT.

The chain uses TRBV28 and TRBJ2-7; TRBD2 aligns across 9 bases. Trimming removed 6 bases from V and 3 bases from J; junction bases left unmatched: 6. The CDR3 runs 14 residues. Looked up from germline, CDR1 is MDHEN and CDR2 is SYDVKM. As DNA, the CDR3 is TGTGCCAGCAGCAGGCCAGCGGGGGGCTACGAGCAGTACTTC. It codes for CASSRPAGGYEQYF.

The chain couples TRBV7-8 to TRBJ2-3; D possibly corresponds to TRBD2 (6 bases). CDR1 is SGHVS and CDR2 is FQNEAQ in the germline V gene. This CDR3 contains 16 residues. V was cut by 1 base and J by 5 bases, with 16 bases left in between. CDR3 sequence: CASSLESTGLLDTQYF. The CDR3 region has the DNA TGTGCCAGCAGCTTAGAATCGACGGGACTTTTAGATACGCAGTATTTT.

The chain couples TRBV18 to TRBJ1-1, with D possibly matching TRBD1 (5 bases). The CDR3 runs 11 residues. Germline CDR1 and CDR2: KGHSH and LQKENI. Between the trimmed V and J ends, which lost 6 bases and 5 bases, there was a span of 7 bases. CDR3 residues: CASSSGTEAFF. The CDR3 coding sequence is TGTGCCAGCTCTTCAGGGACTGAAGCTTTCTTT.

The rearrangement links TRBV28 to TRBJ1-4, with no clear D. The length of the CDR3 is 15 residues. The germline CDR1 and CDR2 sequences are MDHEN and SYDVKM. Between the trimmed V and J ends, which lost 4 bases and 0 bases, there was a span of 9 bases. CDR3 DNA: TGTGCCAGCAGTTCTCAGTCTGCAACTAATGAAAAACTGTTTTTT. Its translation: CASSSQSATNEKLFF.

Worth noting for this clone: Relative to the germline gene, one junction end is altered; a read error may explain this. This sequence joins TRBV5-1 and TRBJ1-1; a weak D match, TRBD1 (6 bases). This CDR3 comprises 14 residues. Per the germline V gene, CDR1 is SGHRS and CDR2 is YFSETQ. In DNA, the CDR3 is TGCGCCAGCAGCTTGGGGGACATGAATACTGAAGCTTTCTTT. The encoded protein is CASSLGDMNTEAFF.